These 2 T cell receptor beta chains originate from one sample sequenced in a study of T cells in Graves' hyperthyroidism and ophthalmopathy (dated by TCRdb to about 2019). The library was built by means of multiplex PCR. Data came from an Illumina HiSeq 2000. Amplification of TCR beta CDR3 regions was carried out from RNA transcripts. The first round of RT-PCR for the TCR CDR3 was performed with the HTBI primer set and the Qiagen OneStep RT-PCR kit. TCRdb reworked the public reads: Q25 trimming with fastp, MiXCR clone assembly, productive beta chains retained. When rows share a CDR3 protein, they turn into one entry using the most common DNA and genes. This sample gives around 600,000 distinct CDR3 sequences in total; approximately 15% of them show up just once. Jointly, the top ten make up approximately 7.4% of the sample. Sequencing was done on a sample of blood. These receptors came from a woman in her twenties or thirties with Graves' hyperthyroidism.

This clonotype has at least ten counts. J is TRBJ2-1 and V is TRBV20-1; possibly TRBD2 for D (5 bases). Trimming pared 4 bases from V and 3 bases from J, leaving 10 bases between. Germline V gene lookup returns CDR1 DFQATT and CDR2 SNEGSKA (reference sequence). The CDR3 extends over 13 amino acids. The CDR3 sequence: CSAKRTDYNEQFF. CDR3 sequence (DNA): TGCAGTGCTAAACGGACTGACTACAATGAGCAGTTCTTC.

The table lists this clonotype with a few counts. The V gene is TRBV5-1, the J gene TRBJ1-1; TRBD1 is a possible D gene (6 bases). Trimming cost V 7 bases and J 2 bases, with 12 bases left between them. This CDR3 region has 13 residues. CDR1 is SGHRS and CDR2 is YFSETQ in the germline V gene. This CDR3 reads CASSKDRNTEAFF. CDR3 in DNA: TGCGCCAGCTCGAAGGACAGAAACACTGAAGCTTTCTTT.